The subject of this entry is one TCR beta chain. This entry belongs to a study of technical replicates of blood from a handful of donors. Sequenced by immunoSEQ multiplex PCR; TCRdb stores in-frame clones only, minus some. The repertoire holds 45,000 to 50,000 clones, with around 90% as singletons. This TCR was sampled from a human donor in good health. Some clones in this sample may be carry-over from other donors' samples. The sequencing input was PBMCs.

The DNA of the CDR3 is TGTGCCTGGAGTGTTCTCGGAGAAAATACGCAGTATTTT. As protein: CAWSVLGENTQYF. The chain couples TRBV30 to TRBJ2-3; unclear D gene. V lost 0 bases and J lost 7, with 11 bases in between. CDR3 length equals 13 residues. Germline lookup yields CDR1 GTSNPN and CDR2 SVGIG (reference sequence).